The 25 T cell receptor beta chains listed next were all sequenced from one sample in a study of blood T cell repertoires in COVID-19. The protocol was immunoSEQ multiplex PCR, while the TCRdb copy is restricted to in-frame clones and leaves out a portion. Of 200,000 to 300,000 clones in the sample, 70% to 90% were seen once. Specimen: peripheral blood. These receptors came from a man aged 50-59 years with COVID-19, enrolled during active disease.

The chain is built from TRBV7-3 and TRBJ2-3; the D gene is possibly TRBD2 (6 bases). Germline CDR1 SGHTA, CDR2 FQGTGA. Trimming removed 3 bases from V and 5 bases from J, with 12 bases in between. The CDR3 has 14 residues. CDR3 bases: TGTGCCAGCAGCTTGGACTATAACCAAGATACGCAGTATTTT. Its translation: CASSLDYNQDTQYF. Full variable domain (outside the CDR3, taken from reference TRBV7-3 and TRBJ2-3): GAGVSQTPSNKVTEKGKYVELRCDPISGHTALYWYRQSLGQGPEFLIYFQGTGAADDSGLPNDRFFAVRPEGSVSTLKIQRTERGDSAVYLCASSLDYNQDTQYFGPGTRLTVL.

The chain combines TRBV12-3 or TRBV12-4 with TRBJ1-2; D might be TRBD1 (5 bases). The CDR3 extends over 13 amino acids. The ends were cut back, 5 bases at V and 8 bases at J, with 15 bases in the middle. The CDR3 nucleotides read TGTGCCAGCAGTCCGGGACCGGGGGAGGGCTACACCTTC. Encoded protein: CASSPGPGEGYTF.

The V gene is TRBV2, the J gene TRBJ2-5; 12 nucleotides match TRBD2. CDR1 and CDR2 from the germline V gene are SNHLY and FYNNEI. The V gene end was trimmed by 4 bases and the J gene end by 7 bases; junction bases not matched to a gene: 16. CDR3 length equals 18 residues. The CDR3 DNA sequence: TGTGCCAGCAGTGGCCCACTAGCGGGGGGCTCTACCCTTGGGACCCAGTACTTC. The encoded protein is CASSGPLAGGSTLGTQYF.

CDR3 sequence (DNA): TGTGCCAGTAGTACGACTAGCGGGGGGGCGTGGACCGGGGAGCTGTTTTTT. This codes for CASSTTSGGAWTGELFF. This sequence joins TRBV19 and TRBJ2-2, with 14 bases fitting TRBD2. The V and J ends lost 4 bases and 5 bases, in that order; junction bases with no gene match: 6. Germline CDR1 reads LNHDA; CDR2 reads SQIVND (reference sequence). This CDR3 has 17 amino acids.

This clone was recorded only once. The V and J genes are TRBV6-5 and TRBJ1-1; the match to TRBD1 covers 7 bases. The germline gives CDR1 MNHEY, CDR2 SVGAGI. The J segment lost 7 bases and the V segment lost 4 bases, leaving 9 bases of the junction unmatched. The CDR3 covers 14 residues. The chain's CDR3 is CASSSRQGYIEAFF. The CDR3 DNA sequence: TGTGCCAGCAGTTCTCGACAGGGCTATATTGAAGCTTTCTTT.

CDR3 amino acids: CASSSGGRTEAFF. The CDR3 nucleotides are TGTGCCAGCAGTTCAGGTGGGCGCACTGAAGCTTTCTTT. This rearrangement joins TRBV9 to TRBJ1-1; no clear D gene. The germline gives CDR1 SGDLS, CDR2 YYNGEE. This CDR3 spans 13 amino acids. Between the trimmed V and J ends, which lost 5 bases and 4 bases, there was a span of 12 bases.

The CDR3 DNA reads as TGTGCCAGCAGTTCCGGGACAGCAAGATCCTACGAGCAGTACTTC. Protein: CASSSGTARSYEQYF. The chain carries TRBV28 and TRBJ2-7; 7 bases are shared with TRBD1. V lost 4 bases to trimming and J lost 1 base; unmatched junction nucleotides: 7. The CDR3 sequence is 15 residues long. Per the germline V gene, CDR1 is MDHEN and CDR2 is SYDVKM.

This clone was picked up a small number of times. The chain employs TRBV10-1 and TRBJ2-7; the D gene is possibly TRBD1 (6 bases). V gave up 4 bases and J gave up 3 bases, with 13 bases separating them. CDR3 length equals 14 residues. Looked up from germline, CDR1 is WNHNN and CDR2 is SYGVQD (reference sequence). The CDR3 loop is CASSGTEVDYEQYF. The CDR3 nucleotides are TGCGCCAGCAGTGGGACAGAAGTAGACTACGAGCAGTACTTC.

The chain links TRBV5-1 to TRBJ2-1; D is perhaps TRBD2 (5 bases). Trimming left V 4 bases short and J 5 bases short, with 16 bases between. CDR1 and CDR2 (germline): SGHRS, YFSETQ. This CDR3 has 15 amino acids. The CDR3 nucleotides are TGCGCCAGCAGCACCGAACCCCGGGAAAACAATGAGCAGTTCTTC. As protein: CASSTEPRENNEQFF.

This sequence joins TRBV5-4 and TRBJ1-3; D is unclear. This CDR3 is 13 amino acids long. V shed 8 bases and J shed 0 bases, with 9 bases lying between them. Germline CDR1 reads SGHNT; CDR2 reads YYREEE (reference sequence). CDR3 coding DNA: TGTGCCAGTAGAGAAGCCTCTGGAAACACCATATATTTT. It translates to CASREASGNTIYF.

CDR3 coding DNA: TGTGCCAGCAGCAAAGGAAAGCACCGGAGCACTGAAGCTTTCTTT. This gives the protein CASSKGKHRSTEAFF. This chain links TRBV21-1 with TRBJ1-1. TRBV21-1 is tagged as a pseudogene. CDR3 length: 15 amino acids.

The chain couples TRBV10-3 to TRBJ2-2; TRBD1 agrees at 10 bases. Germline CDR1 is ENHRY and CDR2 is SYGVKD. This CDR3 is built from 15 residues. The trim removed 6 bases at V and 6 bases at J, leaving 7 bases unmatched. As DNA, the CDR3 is TGTGCCATCAGGGACAGGGGGGCTGGGGCCGGGGAGCTGTTTTTT. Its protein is CAIRDRGAGAGELFF.

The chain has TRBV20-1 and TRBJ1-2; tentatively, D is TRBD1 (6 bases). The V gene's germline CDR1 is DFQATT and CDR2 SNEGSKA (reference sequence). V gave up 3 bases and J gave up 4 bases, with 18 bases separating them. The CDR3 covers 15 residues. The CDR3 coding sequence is TGCAGTGCTAGTCCTTATTCGGGGGGCGGCTATGGCTACACCTTC. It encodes CSASPYSGGGYGYTF.

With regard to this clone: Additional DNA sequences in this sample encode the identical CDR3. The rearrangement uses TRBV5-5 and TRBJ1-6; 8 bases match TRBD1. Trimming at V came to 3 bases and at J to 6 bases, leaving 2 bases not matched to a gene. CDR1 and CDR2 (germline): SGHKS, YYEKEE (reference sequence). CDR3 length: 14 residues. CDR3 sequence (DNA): TGTGCCAGCAGCTCCGACAGGGGTAATTCACCCCTCCACTTT. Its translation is CASSSDRGNSPLHF.

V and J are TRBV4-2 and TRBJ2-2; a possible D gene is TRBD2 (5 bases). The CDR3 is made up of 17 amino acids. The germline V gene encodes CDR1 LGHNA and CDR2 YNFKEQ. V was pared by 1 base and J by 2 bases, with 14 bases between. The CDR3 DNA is TGTGCCAGCAGCCAAGTGGAAGGAGCGGCTAACACCGGGGAGCTGTTTTTT. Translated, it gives CASSQVEGAANTGELFF.

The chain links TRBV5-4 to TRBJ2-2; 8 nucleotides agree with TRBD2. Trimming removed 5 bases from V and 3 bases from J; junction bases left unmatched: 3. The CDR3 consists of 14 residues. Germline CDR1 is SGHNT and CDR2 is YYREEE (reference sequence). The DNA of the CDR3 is TGTGCCAGCAGTAGAGCGGGGGACACCGGGGAGCTGTTTTTT. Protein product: CASSRAGDTGELFF.

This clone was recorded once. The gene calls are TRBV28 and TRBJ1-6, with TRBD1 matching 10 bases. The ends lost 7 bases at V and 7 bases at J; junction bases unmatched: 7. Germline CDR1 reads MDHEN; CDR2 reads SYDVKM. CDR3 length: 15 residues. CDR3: CASKSWDRGNSPLHF. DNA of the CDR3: TGTGCCAGCAAATCTTGGGACAGGGGAAATTCACCCCTCCACTTT.

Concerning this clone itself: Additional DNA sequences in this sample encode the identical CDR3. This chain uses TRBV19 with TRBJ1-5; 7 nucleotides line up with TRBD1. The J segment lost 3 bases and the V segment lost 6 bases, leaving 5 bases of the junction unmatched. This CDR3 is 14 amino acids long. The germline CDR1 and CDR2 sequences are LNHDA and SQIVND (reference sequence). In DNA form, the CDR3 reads TGTGCCAGTAGCACTGACAGGGTCAATCAGCCCCAGCATTTT. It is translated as CASSTDRVNQPQHF.

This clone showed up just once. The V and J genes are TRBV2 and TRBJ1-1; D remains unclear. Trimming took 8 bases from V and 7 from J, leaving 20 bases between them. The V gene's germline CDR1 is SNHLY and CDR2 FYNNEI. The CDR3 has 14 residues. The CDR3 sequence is CASYRTTSRGEAFF. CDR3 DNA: TGTGCCAGCTATCGGACGACTTCCCGGGGTGAAGCTTTCTTT.

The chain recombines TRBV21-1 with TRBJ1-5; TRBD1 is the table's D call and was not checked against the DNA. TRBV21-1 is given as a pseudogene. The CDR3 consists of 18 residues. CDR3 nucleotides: TGTGCCAGCAGCCGACACAGGGGTGTGGGGTATAGCAATCAGCCCCAGCATTTT. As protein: CASSRHRGVGYSNQPQHF.

Here the CDR3 reads CASSPSGLGNTEAFF. The CDR3 DNA reads as TGTGCCAGCAGCCCCTCGGGACTAGGGAACACTGAAGCTTTCTTT. The chain uses TRBV7-8 and TRBJ1-1, with D maybe TRBD1 (5 bases). Trimming pared 5 bases from V and 1 base from J, leaving 14 bases between. The CDR3 runs 15 residues. Germline CDR1 and CDR2: SGHVS and FQNEAQ.

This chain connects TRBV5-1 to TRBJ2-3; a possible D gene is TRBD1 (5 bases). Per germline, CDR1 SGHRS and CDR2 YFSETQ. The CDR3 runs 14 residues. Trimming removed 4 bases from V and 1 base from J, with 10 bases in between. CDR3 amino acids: CASSPGKGTDTQYF. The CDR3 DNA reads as TGCGCCAGCAGCCCAGGGAAGGGCACAGATACGCAGTATTTT.

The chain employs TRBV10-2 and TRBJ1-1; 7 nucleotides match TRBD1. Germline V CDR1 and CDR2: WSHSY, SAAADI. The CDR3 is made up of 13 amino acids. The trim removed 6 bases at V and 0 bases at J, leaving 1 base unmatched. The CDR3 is CASRGQVNTEAFF. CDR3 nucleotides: TGCGCCAGCAGAGGACAGGTGAACACTGAAGCTTTCTTT.

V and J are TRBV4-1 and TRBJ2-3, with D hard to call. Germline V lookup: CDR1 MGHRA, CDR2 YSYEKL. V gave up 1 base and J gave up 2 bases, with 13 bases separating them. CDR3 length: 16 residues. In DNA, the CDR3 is TGCGCCAGCAGCCAAGGAGGAAAGAGATCCACAGATACGCAGTATTTT. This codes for CASSQGGKRSTDTQYF.

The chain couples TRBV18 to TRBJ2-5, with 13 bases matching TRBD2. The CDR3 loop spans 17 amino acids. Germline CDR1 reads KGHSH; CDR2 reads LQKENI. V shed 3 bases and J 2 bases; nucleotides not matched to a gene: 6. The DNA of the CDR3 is TGTGCCAGCTCACCCCTTCAGACTAGCGGGGGGCAAGAGACCCAGTACTTC. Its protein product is CASSPLQTSGGQETQYF.